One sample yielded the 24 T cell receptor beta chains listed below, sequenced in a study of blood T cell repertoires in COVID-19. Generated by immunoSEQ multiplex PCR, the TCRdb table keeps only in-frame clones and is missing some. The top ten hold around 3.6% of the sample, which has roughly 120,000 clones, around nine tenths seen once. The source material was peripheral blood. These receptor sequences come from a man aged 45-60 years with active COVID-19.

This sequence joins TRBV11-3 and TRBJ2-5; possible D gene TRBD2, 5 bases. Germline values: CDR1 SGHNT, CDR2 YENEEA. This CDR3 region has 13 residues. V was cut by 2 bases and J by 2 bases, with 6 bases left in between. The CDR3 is CASSLPGQETQYF. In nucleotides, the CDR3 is TGTGCCAGCAGCTTACCGGGACAAGAGACCCAGTACTTC.

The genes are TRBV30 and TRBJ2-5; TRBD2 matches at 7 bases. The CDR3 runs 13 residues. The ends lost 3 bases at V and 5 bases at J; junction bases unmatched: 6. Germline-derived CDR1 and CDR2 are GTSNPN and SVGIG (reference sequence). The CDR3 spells CAWRREGLETQYF. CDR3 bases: TGTGCCTGGAGGAGGGAGGGCCTCGAGACCCAGTACTTC.

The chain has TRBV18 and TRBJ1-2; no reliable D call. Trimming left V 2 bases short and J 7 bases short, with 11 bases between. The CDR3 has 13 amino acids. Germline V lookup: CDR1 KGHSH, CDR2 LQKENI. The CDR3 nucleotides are TGTGCCAGCTCACCAATCGAGGGATCTGGCTACACCTTC. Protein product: CASSPIEGSGYTF.

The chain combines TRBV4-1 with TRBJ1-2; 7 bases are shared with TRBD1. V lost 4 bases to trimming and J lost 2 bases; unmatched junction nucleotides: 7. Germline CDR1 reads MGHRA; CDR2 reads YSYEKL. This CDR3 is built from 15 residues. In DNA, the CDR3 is TGCGCCAGCAGCCTATCGGGACAGACCAACTATGGCTACACCTTC. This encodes CASSLSGQTNYGYTF.

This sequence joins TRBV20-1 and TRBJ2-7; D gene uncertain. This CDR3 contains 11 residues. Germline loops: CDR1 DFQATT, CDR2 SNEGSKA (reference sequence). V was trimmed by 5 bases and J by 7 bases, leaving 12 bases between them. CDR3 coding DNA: TGCAGTGCTGTGAGACGACAAGAGCAGTACTTC. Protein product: CSAVRRQEQYF.

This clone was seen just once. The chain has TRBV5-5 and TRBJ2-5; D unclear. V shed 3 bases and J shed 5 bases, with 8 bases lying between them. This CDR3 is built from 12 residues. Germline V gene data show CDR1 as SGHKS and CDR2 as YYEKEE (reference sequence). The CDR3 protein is CASSWSLETQYF. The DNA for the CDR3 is TGTGCCAGCAGCTGGAGCCTGGAGACCCAGTACTTC.

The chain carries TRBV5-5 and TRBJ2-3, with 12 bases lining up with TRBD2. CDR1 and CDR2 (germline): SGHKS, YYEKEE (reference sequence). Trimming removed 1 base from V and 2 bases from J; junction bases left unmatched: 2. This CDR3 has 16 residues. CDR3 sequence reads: CASSLTSGGTTDTQYF. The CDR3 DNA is TGTGCCAGCAGCTTGACTAGCGGGGGGACCACAGATACGCAGTATTTT.

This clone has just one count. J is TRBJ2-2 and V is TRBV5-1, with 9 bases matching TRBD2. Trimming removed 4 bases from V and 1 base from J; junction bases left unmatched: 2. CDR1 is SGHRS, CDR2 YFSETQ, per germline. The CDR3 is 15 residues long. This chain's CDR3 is CASSPAGGNTGELFF. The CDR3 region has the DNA TGCGCCAGCAGCCCAGCGGGGGGGAACACCGGGGAGCTGTTTTTT. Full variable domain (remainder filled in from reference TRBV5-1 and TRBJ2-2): KAGVTQTPRYLIKTRGQQVTLSCSPISGHRSVSWYQQTPGQGLQFLFEYFSETQRNKGNFPGRFSGRQFSNSRSEMNVSTLELGDSALYLCASSPAGGNTGELFFGEGSRLTVL.

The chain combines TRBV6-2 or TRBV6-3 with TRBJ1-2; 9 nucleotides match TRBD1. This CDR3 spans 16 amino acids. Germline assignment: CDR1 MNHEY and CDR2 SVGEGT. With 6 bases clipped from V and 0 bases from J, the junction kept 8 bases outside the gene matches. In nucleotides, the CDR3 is TGTGCCAGCAGCCCAGGACAGGGGAGATCTAACTATGGCTACACCTTC. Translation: CASSPGQGRSNYGYTF.

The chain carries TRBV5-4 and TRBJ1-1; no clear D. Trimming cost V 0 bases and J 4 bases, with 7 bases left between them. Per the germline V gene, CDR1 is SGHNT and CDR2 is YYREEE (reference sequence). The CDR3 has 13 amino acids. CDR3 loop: CASSLERSTEAFF. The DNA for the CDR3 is TGTGCCAGCAGCTTGGAGAGATCCACTGAAGCTTTCTTT.

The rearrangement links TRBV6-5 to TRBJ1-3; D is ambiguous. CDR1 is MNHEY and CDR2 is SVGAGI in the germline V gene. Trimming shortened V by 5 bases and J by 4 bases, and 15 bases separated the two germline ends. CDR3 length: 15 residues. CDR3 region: CASSRLSRAGNTIYF. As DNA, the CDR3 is TGTGCCAGCAGTCGCCTCTCGAGGGCGGGAAACACCATATATTTT.

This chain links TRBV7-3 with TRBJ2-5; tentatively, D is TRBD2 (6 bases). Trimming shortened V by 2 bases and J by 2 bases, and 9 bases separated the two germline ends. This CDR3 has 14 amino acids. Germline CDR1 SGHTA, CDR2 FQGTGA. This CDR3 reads CASSLGGLQETQYF. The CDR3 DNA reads TGTGCCAGCAGCTTAGGTGGACTACAAGAGACCCAGTACTTC.

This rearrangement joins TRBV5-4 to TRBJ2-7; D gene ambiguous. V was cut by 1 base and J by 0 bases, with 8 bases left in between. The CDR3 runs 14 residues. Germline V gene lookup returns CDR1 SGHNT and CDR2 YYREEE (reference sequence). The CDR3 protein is CASSLYPSSYEQYV. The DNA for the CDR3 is TGTGCCAGCAGCTTGTATCCTAGCTCCTACGAGCAGTACGTC.

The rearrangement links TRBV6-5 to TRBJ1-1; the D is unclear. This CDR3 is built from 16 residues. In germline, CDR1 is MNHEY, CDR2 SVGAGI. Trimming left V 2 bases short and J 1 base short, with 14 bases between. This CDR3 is CASSYARVLPNTEAFF. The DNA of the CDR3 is TGTGCCAGCAGTTACGCCCGGGTACTCCCGAACACTGAAGCTTTCTTT.

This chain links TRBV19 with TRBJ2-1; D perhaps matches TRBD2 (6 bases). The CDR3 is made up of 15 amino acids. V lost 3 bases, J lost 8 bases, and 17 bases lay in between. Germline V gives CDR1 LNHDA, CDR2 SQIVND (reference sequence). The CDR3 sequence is CASSIGSEWDYEQFF. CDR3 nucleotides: TGTGCCAGTAGTATTGGTTCGGAATGGGACTATGAGCAGTTCTTC.

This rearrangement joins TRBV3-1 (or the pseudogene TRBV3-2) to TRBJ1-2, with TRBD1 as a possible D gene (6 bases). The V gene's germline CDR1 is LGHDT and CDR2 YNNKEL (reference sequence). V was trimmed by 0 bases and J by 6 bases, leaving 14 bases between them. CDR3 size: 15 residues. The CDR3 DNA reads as TGTGCCAGCAGCCAAGATCAGGGGTTCCGGGATGGCTACACCTTC. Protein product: CASSQDQGFRDGYTF.

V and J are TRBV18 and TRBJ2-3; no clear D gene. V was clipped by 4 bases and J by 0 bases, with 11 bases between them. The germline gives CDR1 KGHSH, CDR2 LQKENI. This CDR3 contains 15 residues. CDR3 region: CASSLDKQSTDTQYF. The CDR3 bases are TGTGCCAGCTCACTAGACAAGCAAAGCACAGATACGCAGTATTTT.

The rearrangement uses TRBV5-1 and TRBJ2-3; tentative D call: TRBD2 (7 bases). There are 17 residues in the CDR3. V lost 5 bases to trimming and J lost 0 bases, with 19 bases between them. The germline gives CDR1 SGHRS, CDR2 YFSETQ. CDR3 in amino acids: CASRGYGGPASTDTQYF. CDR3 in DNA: TGCGCCAGCAGGGGGTACGGGGGGCCGGCTAGCACAGATACGCAGTATTTT.

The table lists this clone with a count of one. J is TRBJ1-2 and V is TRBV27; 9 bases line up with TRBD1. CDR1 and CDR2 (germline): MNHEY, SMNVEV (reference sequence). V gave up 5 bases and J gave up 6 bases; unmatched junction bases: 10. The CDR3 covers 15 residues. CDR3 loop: CASSVERDRADGYTF. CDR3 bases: TGTGCCAGCAGTGTTGAAAGGGACAGGGCCGATGGCTACACCTTC.

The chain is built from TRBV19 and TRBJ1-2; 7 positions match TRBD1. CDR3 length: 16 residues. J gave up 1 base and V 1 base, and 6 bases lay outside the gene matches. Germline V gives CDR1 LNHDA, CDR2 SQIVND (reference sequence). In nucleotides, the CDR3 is TGTGCCAGTAGTATAGTCCAGGGGGTTGTTAACTATGGCTACACCTTC. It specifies CASSIVQGVVNYGYTF.

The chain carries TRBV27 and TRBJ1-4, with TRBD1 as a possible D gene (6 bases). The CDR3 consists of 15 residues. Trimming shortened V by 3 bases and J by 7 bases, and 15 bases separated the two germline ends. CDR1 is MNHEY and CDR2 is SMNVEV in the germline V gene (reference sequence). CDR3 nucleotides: TGTGCCAGCAGTTTCGGGGGGGGCGAGGGTGAAAAACTGTTTTTT. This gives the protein CASSFGGGEGEKLFF.

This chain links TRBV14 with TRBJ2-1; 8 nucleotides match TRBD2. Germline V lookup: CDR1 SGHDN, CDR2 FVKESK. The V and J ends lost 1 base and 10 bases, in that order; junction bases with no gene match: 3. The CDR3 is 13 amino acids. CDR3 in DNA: TGTGCCAGCAGCCAAGGAACGGGAGGGGAGCAGTTCTTC. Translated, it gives CASSQGTGGEQFF. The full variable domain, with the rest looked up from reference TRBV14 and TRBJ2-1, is EAGVTQFPSHSVIEKGQTVTLRCDPISGHDNLYWYRRVMGKEIKFLLHFVKESKQDESGMPNNRFLAERTGGTYSTLKVQPAELEDSGVYFCASSQGTGGEQFFGPGTRLTVL.

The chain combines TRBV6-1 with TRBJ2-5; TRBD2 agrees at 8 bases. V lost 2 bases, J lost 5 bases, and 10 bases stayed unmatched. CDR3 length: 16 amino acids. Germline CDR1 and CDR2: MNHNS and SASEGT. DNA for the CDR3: TGTGCCAGCAGTGAACCATGGACTAGCCGCAGGGAGACCCAGTACTTC. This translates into CASSEPWTSRRETQYF.

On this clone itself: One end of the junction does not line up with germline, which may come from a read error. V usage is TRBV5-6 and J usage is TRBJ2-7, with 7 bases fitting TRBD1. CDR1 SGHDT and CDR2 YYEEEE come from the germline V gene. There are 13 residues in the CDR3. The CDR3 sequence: CASSFGTEDPGHF. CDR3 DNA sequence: TGTGCCAGCAGCTTCGGGACAGAGGATCCTGGGCACTTC.